This TCR beta chain appears in the sequencing data of a study of blood T cell repertoires in COVID-19. Overall study: The United States, Italy and Spain supplied acute and convalescent COVID-19 samples. Nucleic acid was either cDNA or gDNA, and it came from T cells, B-cell-depleted T cells, or PBMCs.

Germline loops: CDR1 GTSNPN, CDR2 SVGIG (reference sequence). The V and J ends lost 0 bases and 3 bases respectively, with 15 bases between them. This CDR3 region has 16 residues. Generated by immunoSEQ multiplex PCR, the TCRdb table keeps only in-frame clones and is missing some. The table has over 200,000 clones, under 90% seen once. Individuals aged roughly 18 to 95 years were recruited from 24 US areas. Membership in each cohort depended on participant-reported clinical history. The source is a woman aged 45-59 years with acute COVID-19. This rearrangement joins TRBV30 to TRBJ2-4, with D tentatively TRBD1 (5 bases). Sequenced input: PBMCs or T cells enriched from blood (not recorded which). CDR3 coding DNA: TGTGCCTGGAGTGTACGTCAGGGTACGGACAAAAACATTCAGTACTTC. Amino acids: CAWSVRQGTDKNIQYF.